The 5 T cell receptor beta chains presented below share a single source sample, sequenced in a study of cytomegalovirus exposure and HLA in healthy donors listed by TCRdb under 2017. The method was the immunoSEQ multiplex PCR assay. For the multiplex PCR, a mixture combining 60 forward primers for TCR Vbeta segments and 13 reverse primers for TCR Jbeta segments was used. TCRdb limited this immuneACCESS table to in-frame rearrangements with V and J called. A share of clones is missing; checked studies link under half to unresolved V genes, and the rest is unexplained. This sample lists about 110,000 clones; about three quarters were detected once. The ten biggest clones cover about 3.2% of the sample. Sequencing was carried out using PBMCs. These receptors came from a woman between 55 and 75 years old in good health and CMV-seropositive.

This clone appeared a single time. This chain uses TRBV7-9 with TRBJ2-5; 12 nucleotides align to TRBD2. After removal of 3 bases from V and 6 bases from J, the junction contained 8 bases not matched to a gene. Germline CDR1 is SEHNR and CDR2 is FQNEAQ (reference sequence). The CDR3 contains 16 residues. CDR3 sequence reads: CASSFPTRTSGKTQYF. The CDR3 DNA is TGTGCCAGCAGCTTCCCAACCCGGACTAGCGGGAAGACCCAGTACTTC.

This clone was observed a few times. This chain connects TRBV6-1 to TRBJ1-1, with 7 nucleotides matching TRBD1. After removal of 4 bases from V and 5 bases from J, the junction contained 7 bases not matched to a gene. CDR3 length: 14 residues. Germline CDR1 and CDR2: MNHNS and SASEGT. The CDR3 here is CASSALTGVTEAFF. CDR3 DNA sequence: TGTGCCAGCAGTGCGCTTACAGGGGTTACTGAAGCTTTCTTT.

The chain links TRBV5-4 to TRBJ2-1; 8 bases are a match to TRBD2. Germline-derived CDR1 and CDR2 are SGHNT and YYREEE (reference sequence). Trimming removed 2 bases from V and 6 bases from J; junction bases left unmatched: 19. The CDR3 spans 19 residues. In DNA form, the CDR3 reads TGTGCCAGCAGCTTCCGAATGTGGGGTCGGGAGGGCGGAGGCAATGAGCAGTTCTTC. Its protein is CASSFRMWGREGGGNEQFF.

The chain carries TRBV19 and TRBJ2-5, with D hard to call. Per the germline V gene, CDR1 is LNHDA and CDR2 is SQIVND (reference sequence). The CDR3 consists of 13 residues. The V and J ends lost 3 bases and 0 bases respectively, with 5 bases between them. The DNA for the CDR3 is TGTGCCAGTAGTATGACAAACCAAGAGACCCAGTACTTC. Amino acid sequence: CASSMTNQETQYF.

This sequence joins TRBV7-2 and TRBJ2-5; 10 bases map to TRBD2. Germline V gene lookup returns CDR1 SGHTA and CDR2 FQGNSA. This CDR3 is 15 amino acids long. V was clipped by 5 bases and J by 1 base; unmatched bases: 4. The CDR3 loop is CASSRLAGTQETQYF. CDR3 nucleotides: TGTGCCAGCAGCAGACTAGCGGGTACCCAAGAGACCCAGTACTTC.